This is a list of T cell receptor beta chains from one sample in a study of blood T cell repertoires in COVID-19. Assay: immunoSEQ multiplex PCR; the TCRdb copy retains only in-frame clones and omits some. The data show about 240,000 clones, around nine tenths seen once. Sequencing was done on a sample of peripheral blood. The source is a woman in her 70s with active or convalescent COVID-19. CDR3s include the opening cysteine and the closing phenylalanine or tryptophan. Each record gives: D gene, J gene, clone size, V gene, CDR3 protein, CDR3 DNA. A D gene is named only where the DNA matches it firmly. Clone size is not always given. Where it is, it says once, few, many or a class for expanded clones.

D: NA
J: TRBJ2-3
size: few
V: TRBV7-8
CDR3: CASSLLDNSDTQYF
DNA: TGTGCCAGCAGCTTACTGGACAATTCAGATACGCAGTATTTT

D: NA
J: TRBJ1-2
size: many
V: TRBV12-3/TRBV12-4
CDR3: CASSLAQGSGTTF
DNA: TGTGCCAGCAGTTTAGCGCAAGGATCCGGTACGACATTC

D: TRBD1
J: TRBJ1-2
size: NA
V: TRBV5-1
CDR3: CASSLAWGQGARGYTF
DNA: TGCGCCAGCAGCTTGGCCTGGGGACAGGGGGCTAGGGGCTACACCTTC

D: TRBD1
J: TRBJ1-2
size: NA
V: TRBV7-2
CDR3: CASSFSDRASGYTF
DNA: TGTGCCAGCAGCTTCTCAGACAGGGCTAGTGGCTACACCTTC

D: NA
J: TRBJ1-4
size: NA
V: TRBV5-1
CDR3: CASSFTVTATNEKLFF
DNA: TGCGCCAGCAGCTTCACAGTAACAGCAACTAATGAAAAACTGTTTTTT

D: TRBD1
J: TRBJ1-1
size: NA
V: TRBV4-3
CDR3: CASSQEDRLRPFF
DNA: TGCGCCAGCAGCCAAGAGGACAGGCTTCGACCTTTCTTT

D: NA
J: TRBJ1-2
size: NA
V: TRBV12-5
CDR3: CASGSESAPTNYGYTF
DNA: TGTGCTAGTGGAAGTGAGAGTGCACCTACTAACTATGGCTACACCTTC

D: TRBD1
J: TRBJ1-4
size: NA
V: TRBV19
CDR3: CASSTSDRVREKLFF
DNA: TGTGCCAGTAGTACCTCGGACAGGGTTCGTGAAAAACTGTTTTTT

D: TRBD1
J: TRBJ2-5
size: once
V: TRBV7-2
CDR3: CASSLQPYAGTGSGTQYF
DNA: TGTGCCAGCAGCTTGCAGCCCTATGCCGGGACAGGGAGCGGGACCCAGTACTTC

D: NA
J: TRBJ2-7
size: NA
V: TRBV6-5
CDR3: CASRDTTYEQYF
DNA: TGTGCCAGCAGGGACACCACCTACGAGCAGTACTTC

D: TRBD2
J: TRBJ2-3
size: NA
V: TRBV11-3
CDR3: CASSFTGGDTQYF
DNA: TGTGCCAGCAGCTTCACGGGGGGGGATACGCAGTATTTT

D: NA
J: TRBJ1-2
size: NA
V: TRBV11-2
CDR3: CASSLYFGANYGYTF
DNA: TGTGCCAGCAGCTTATATTTCGGGGCTAACTATGGCTACACCTTC

D: TRBD1
J: TRBJ2-2
size: NA
V: TRBV5-1
CDR3: CASSSGQGATGELFF
DNA: TGCGCCAGCAGCTCGGGACAGGGAGCCACCGGGGAGCTGTTTTTT

D: NA
J: TRBJ1-5
size: NA
V: TRBV24-1
CDR3: CATSQVGPPGSNQPQHF
DNA: TGTGCCACCAGTCAGGTGGGCCCTCCGGGAAGCAATCAGCCCCAGCATTTT

D: NA
J: TRBJ1-1
size: NA
V: TRBV10-2
CDR3: CASSEKAFNTEAFF
DNA: TGCGCCAGCAGTGAGAAAGCCTTCAACACTGAAGCTTTCTTT

D: NA
J: TRBJ1-1
size: NA
V: TRBV7-2
CDR3: CASRQRQRAFF
DNA: TGTGCCAGCAGACAGCGACAGCGAGCTTTCTTT

D: NA
J: TRBJ2-7
size: NA
V: TRBV20-1
CDR3: CSASPGIEQYF
DNA: TGCAGTGCTAGCCCAGGTATCGAGCAGTACTTC

D: NA
J: TRBJ1-2
size: once
V: TRBV6-5
CDR3: CASSYGGYGYTF
DNA: TGTGCCAGCAGTTACGGAGGCTATGGCTACACCTTC

D: NA
J: TRBJ1-1
size: NA
V: TRBV5-5
CDR3: CASSLQDKAGAFF
DNA: TGTGCCAGCAGCTTGCAGGATAAGGCCGGAGCTTTCTTT

D: NA
J: TRBJ1-5
size: NA
V: TRBV24-1
CDR3: CATSQVGGNQPQHF
DNA: TGTGCCACCAGTCAGGTAGGGGGCAATCAGCCCCAGCATTTT

D: NA
J: TRBJ1-5
size: NA
V: TRBV19
CDR3: CASSILSIGNQPQHF
DNA: TGTGCCAGTAGTATTCTGTCTATTGGCAATCAGCCCCAGCATTTT

D: NA
J: TRBJ1-4
size: NA
V: TRBV7-9
CDR3: CASSVGQRGEKLFF
DNA: TGTGCCAGCAGCGTCGGACAGAGGGGTGAAAAACTGTTTTTT

D: NA
J: TRBJ1-5
size: NA
V: TRBV20-1
CDR3: CSASAAGQPQHF
DNA: TGCAGTGCTAGTGCGGCGGGGCAGCCCCAGCATTTT

D: NA
J: TRBJ1-3
size: NA
V: TRBV5-6
CDR3: CASSSWRTPPGNTIYF
DNA: TGTGCCAGCAGTAGCTGGAGAACACCACCTGGAAACACCATATATTTT